Sequencing of this T cell receptor beta chain was carried out in a study of cytomegalovirus exposure and HLA in healthy donors. CDR1 is SQVTM, CDR2 ANQGSEA, per germline. The germline V and J ends were trimmed by 4 bases and 2 bases, with 8 bases remaining between them. The CDR3 is 12 amino acids. General observations from the study: Overall, around 160 TCR beta chains were annotated as cytomegalovirus-associated.

Sequencing was performed with immunoSEQ multiplex PCR; in TCRdb, only in-frame clones are kept and a portion is missing. The sample has approximately 230,000 clones, about 90% seen once. As regards this clone: Its antigen is unidentified.

J is TRBJ1-2 and V is TRBV29-1; D gene unclear. The sequenced material came from PBMCs. This receptor was obtained from a man younger than 30 in good health and CMV-seropositive. The CDR3 sequence: CSVGDLNYGYTF. CDR3 in DNA: TGCAGCGTTGGAGATTTAAACTATGGCTACACCTTC. The whole variable domain, filled in from reference TRBV29-1 and TRBJ1-2, reads SAVISQKPSRDICQRGTSLTIQCQVDSQVTMMFWYRQQPGQSLTLIATANQGSEATYESGFVIDKFPISRPNLTFSTLTVSNMSPEDSSIYLCSVGDLNYGYTFGSGTRLTVV.